This T cell receptor (beta chain) was identified in a study of shared clonotypes between healthy human individuals. Study outcomes and limitations: Among the subsets, naive ones generally showed larger estimated richness than memory ones.

A note on this clone: Its target is not known.

V shed 4 bases, J shed 0 bases, and the junction held 13 bases outside the gene matches. Germline-derived CDR1 and CDR2 are SGHRS and YFSETQ. The CDR3 runs 17 residues. Some clones are missing from TCRdb's copy, which holds only in-frame ones; the method was immunoSEQ multiplex PCR. The table records 300,000 to 350,000 clones, roughly 70% of them present only once. The receptor's source is a man younger than 45 in good health. Input material: memory CD4+ T cells sorted from blood. Described subset: CD45RA-negative fraction. V and J are TRBV5-1 and TRBJ2-7, with TRBD2 matching 7 bases. In nucleotides, the CDR3 is TGCGCCAGCAGCCCTCCGGGAGGCAGTTTCGGCTCCTACGAGCAGTACTTC. Its protein product is CASSPPGGSFGSYEQYF.